The next 23 T cell receptor beta chains were all read from a single sample in a study of T-cell memory formation after mild COVID-19. In TCRdb, the 5' RACE reads were re-called with MiXCR into one record per CDR3 protein. The data contain roughly 510,000 distinct CDR3 sequences, approximately 15% of them singletons. Sample: PBMCs or a T cell subset sorted from them (not recorded which). The receptors here all came from an adult woman who had mild COVID-19 (a few samples of this study predate the infection). Cell type and time point are not known.

The chain recombines TRBV3-1 with TRBJ1-2; D gene uncertain. V lost 1 base, J lost 3 bases, and 9 bases lay in between. CDR3 length: 14 amino acids. Germline V gene lookup returns CDR1 LGHDT and CDR2 YNNKEL (reference sequence). The CDR3 sequence: CASSQAPGHYGYTF. The CDR3 DNA is TGTGCCAGCAGCCAAGCACCCGGCCACTATGGCTACACCTTC.

The chain recombines TRBV12-3 or TRBV12-4 with TRBJ2-1; D gene ambiguous. With 5 bases removed from V and 8 bases from J, the gap between germline ends came to 22 bases. The CDR3 is made up of 16 amino acids. The CDR3 region is CASSPSWRNAVDEQFF. CDR3 DNA sequence: TGTGCCAGCAGTCCCTCGTGGAGAAACGCGGTGGATGAGCAGTTCTTC.

The chain couples TRBV19 to TRBJ1-1, with unresolved D. V was trimmed by 5 bases and J by 6 bases, leaving 13 bases between them. The CDR3 runs 13 residues. Germline V lookup: CDR1 LNHDA, CDR2 SQIVND (reference sequence). This CDR3 is CASSYGRLPEAFF. CDR3 nucleotide sequence: TGTGCCAGTAGTTACGGACGTCTGCCTGAAGCTTTCTTT.

This clonotype was recorded at least ten times. J is TRBJ2-5 and V is TRBV7-6; the D gene is possibly TRBD2 (6 bases). With 4 bases removed from V and 1 base from J, the gap between germline ends came to 19 bases. The CDR3 is made up of 17 amino acids. Per germline, CDR1 SGHVS and CDR2 FNYEAQ. The CDR3 reads CASSSLRRDSSQETQYF. CDR3 sequence (DNA): TGTGCCAGCAGCTCCCTCCGAAGGGACTCGAGCCAAGAGACCCAGTACTTC.

V gene TRBV7-6 combines with J gene TRBJ2-7, with 7 bases aligning to TRBD1. V trimming: 5 bases; J trimming: 5 bases; junction bases outside the gene matches: 15. The CDR3 contains 16 residues. Germline V lookup: CDR1 SGHVS, CDR2 FNYEAQ. This chain's CDR3 is CASSVRTGPKNHEQYF. The CDR3 nucleotides read TGTGCCAGCAGCGTTCGGACAGGTCCTAAAAACCACGAGCAGTACTTC.

This clonotype was recorded a few times. J is TRBJ1-2 and V is TRBV19; D is possibly TRBD1 (5 bases). Trimming left V 6 bases short and J 4 bases short, with 15 bases between. The CDR3 contains 14 residues. The germline gives CDR1 LNHDA, CDR2 SQIVND (reference sequence). CDR3 bases: TGTGCCAGTAGCCGTAAAGACAGCTCCTATGGCTACACCTTC. Translated: CASSRKDSSYGYTF.

This clonotype was counted between two and nine times. The chain carries TRBV4-1 and TRBJ2-1; D not resolved. Trimming stripped 1 base from V and 7 bases from J, with 11 bases between. CDR3 length: 14 residues. Per the germline V gene, CDR1 is MGHRA and CDR2 is YSYEKL. The CDR3 DNA sequence: TGCGCCAGCAGCCAAGTGGTGGTTACAAATGAGCAGTTCTTC. This codes for CASSQVVVTNEQFF.

J is TRBJ1-1 and V is TRBV29-1; D not certain. Trimming took off 4 bases at V and 8 bases at J, with 8 bases between the two ends. Germline values: CDR1 SQVTM, CDR2 ANQGSEA. The CDR3 is made up of 10 amino acids. Here the CDR3 DNA reads TGCAGCGTTGGAGCTGGAGAAGCTTTCTTT. Protein sequence: CSVGAGEAFF.

This chain uses TRBV20-1 with TRBJ1-5, with a possible D match to TRBD1 (5 bases). The length of the CDR3 is 15 residues. Trimming took 1 base from V and 3 from J, leaving 13 bases between them. The germline V gene encodes CDR1 DFQATT and CDR2 SNEGSKA (reference sequence). CDR3 sequence: CSARGLGAYNQPQHF. The DNA for the CDR3 is TGCAGTGCTAGAGGTTTAGGGGCCTACAATCAGCCCCAGCATTTT.

The chain has TRBV5-5 and TRBJ1-1; possibly TRBD1 for D (6 bases). V gave up 4 bases and J gave up 12 bases, with 22 bases separating them. This CDR3 region has 14 residues. The germline CDR1 and CDR2 sequences are SGHKS and YYEKEE (reference sequence). The CDR3 bases are TGTGCCAGCAGCGAATTTCTTACAGGGATCCGGACTTTCTTT. Amino acid sequence: CASSEFLTGIRTFF.

The chain carries TRBV6-5 and TRBJ1-2, with a tentative D call TRBD1 (5 bases). The length of the CDR3 is 13 residues. Germline loops: CDR1 MNHEY, CDR2 SVGAGI. Trimming took 6 bases from V and 5 from J, leaving 13 bases between them. The CDR3 loop reads CASRAPGLYGYTF. CDR3 coding DNA: TGTGCCAGCAGGGCTCCAGGGTTATATGGCTACACCTTC.

The chain recombines TRBV2 with TRBJ2-1; no reliable D call. CDR3 size: 15 residues. Germline CDR1 and CDR2: SNHLY and FYNNEI. Between the trimmed V and J ends, which lost 2 bases and 3 bases, there was a span of 11 bases. DNA for the CDR3: TGTGCCAGCAGTGAACCCGGATGGGACTACAATGAGCAGTTCTTC. Amino acids: CASSEPGWDYNEQFF. The variable domain in full, completed from reference TRBV2 and TRBJ2-1, reads EPEVTQTPSHQVTQMGQEVILRCVPISNHLYFYWYRQILGQKVEFLVSFYNNEISEKSEIFDDQFSVERPDGSNFTLKIRSTKLEDSAMYFCASSEPGWDYNEQFFGPGTRLTVL.

The chain links TRBV12-3 or TRBV12-4 to TRBJ1-2; 7 bases map to TRBD1. The J segment lost 1 base and the V segment lost 8 bases, leaving 7 bases of the junction unmatched. The length of the CDR3 is 14 residues. The CDR3 reads CASRQGGLNYGYTF. The CDR3 nucleotides read TGTGCCAGCCGACAGGGTGGCCTTAACTATGGCTACACCTTC.

This clonotype was observed a few times. The chain has TRBV7-8 and TRBJ1-2, with 8 nucleotides matching TRBD1. The CDR3 is 16 amino acids. The ends lost 5 bases at V and 5 bases at J; junction bases unmatched: 13. The germline CDR1 and CDR2 sequences are SGHVS and FQNEAQ. CDR3 region: CASSAFPGTGLYGYTF. CDR3 DNA sequence: TGTGCCAGCAGCGCATTTCCCGGGACAGGACTTTATGGCTACACCTTC. Using reference TRBV7-8 and TRBJ1-2 for the parts outside the CDR3, the full variable domain is GAGVSQSPRYKVAKRGQDVALRCDPISGHVSLFWYQQALGQGPEFLTYFQNEAQLDKSGLPSDRFFAERPEGSVSTLKIQRTQQEDSAVYLCASSAFPGTGLYGYTFGSGTRLTVV.

This clonotype came up a few times. The rearrangement links TRBV6-5 to TRBJ1-5, with D perhaps matching TRBD1 (5 bases). Germline loops: CDR1 MNHEY, CDR2 SVGAGI. The CDR3 length is 14 residues. The V end lost 6 bases, the J end lost 0 bases, and 9 bases lay between the germline ends. Here the CDR3 DNA reads TGTGCCAGCAGCCAGACAGCTAGCAATCAGCCCCAGCATTTT. It yields the protein CASSQTASNQPQHF.

The sample holds many counts of this clonotype. This rearrangement joins TRBV6-5 to TRBJ2-2, with 10 bases matching TRBD1. The germline CDR1 and CDR2 sequences are MNHEY and SVGAGI. The CDR3 contains 15 residues. V trimming: 6 bases; J trimming: 6 bases; junction bases outside the gene matches: 7. The CDR3 sequence is CASSTGTGASGELFF. The CDR3 DNA reads as TGTGCCAGCAGCACCGGGACAGGGGCGTCCGGGGAGCTGTTTTTT.

This clonotype was counted a few times. The gene calls are TRBV6-5 and TRBJ2-3; TRBD1 matches at 7 bases. V shed 6 bases and J 2 bases; nucleotides not matched to a gene: 5. CDR1 and CDR2 from the germline V gene are MNHEY and SVGAGI. The CDR3 contains 14 residues. This chain's CDR3 is CASRRQGATDTQYF. Here the CDR3 DNA reads TGTGCCAGCAGGCGACAGGGTGCCACAGATACGCAGTATTTT.

This clonotype has more than one count but fewer than ten. The V call is TRBV10-3, the J call TRBJ1-2; no reliable D call. V lost 10 bases and J 4 bases, leaving 19 bases between the germline ends. Germline CDR1 reads ENHRY; CDR2 reads SYGVKD. This CDR3 comprises 14 residues. The CDR3 region is CATESRESLYGYTF. For the CDR3, the DNA is TGTGCCACAGAATCTCGGGAGTCTCTCTATGGCTACACCTTC.

This clonotype was observed a few times. The J gene is TRBJ2-3, the V gene TRBV11-2; TRBD1 aligns across 7 bases. In germline, CDR1 is SGHAT, CDR2 FQNNGV. The CDR3 has 13 residues. Trimming at V came to 5 bases and at J to 9 bases, leaving 8 bases not matched to a gene. CDR3 sequence (DNA): TGTGCCAGCAGCCCAGGGGGTATCGACACGCAGTATTTT. Translating gives CASSPGGIDTQYF.

The V call is TRBV7-3, the J call TRBJ2-1; 8 bases agree with TRBD1. This CDR3 spans 14 amino acids. Germline assignment: CDR1 SGHTA and CDR2 FQGTGA. J lost 9 bases, V lost 5 bases, and 9 bases had no gene match. CDR3 region: CASSPGGGLGEQFF. The CDR3, as DNA: TGTGCCAGCAGCCCAGGGGGCGGTCTGGGTGAGCAGTTCTTC.

The chain is built from TRBV12-3 or TRBV12-4 and TRBJ2-5; D might be TRBD1 or TRBD2, each matching 5 bases. V dropped 6 bases and J dropped 3 bases, with 17 bases sitting between them. The CDR3 has 15 amino acids. Here the CDR3 DNA reads TGTGCCAGCAGAATGACCTGGGGGTCCGAAGAGACCCAGTACTTC. Protein sequence: CASRMTWGSEETQYF.

The chain couples TRBV20-1 to TRBJ2-7; 7 positions match TRBD2. Germline V gene lookup returns CDR1 DFQATT and CDR2 SNEGSKA (reference sequence). V dropped 4 bases and J dropped 1; count of bases not matched to a gene: 7. The CDR3 has 14 residues. DNA for the CDR3: TGCAGTGCTACGAGCGGGATCCTTTCCTACGAGCAGTACTTC. Encoded protein: CSATSGILSYEQYF.

The V gene is TRBV6-2 or TRBV6-3, the J gene TRBJ2-7; D tentatively fits TRBD1 or TRBD2 (6 bases each). The V end lost 5 bases, the J end lost 0 bases, and 14 bases lay between the germline ends. CDR3 size: 15 residues. Germline values: CDR1 MNHEY, CDR2 SVGEGT. The CDR3 region is CASSKTGRSSYEQYF. CDR3 in DNA: TGTGCCAGCAGTAAAACAGGGAGGAGCTCCTACGAGCAGTACTTC.